This T cell receptor (beta chain) was recovered during a study of blood T cell repertoires in COVID-19. Trimming removed 2 bases at V and 0 bases at J, with 13 bases between. The CDR3 consists of 15 residues. Germline V gene sequence: CDR1 GTSNPN, CDR2 SVGIG (reference sequence). Original handling: Quantification of nucleated cells was approximated via reference gene primer amplification. TCRdb's copy holds only in-frame clones and misses some; the assay was immunoSEQ multiplex PCR. Clone size and V and J calls were adopted from that table, with D and trimming inferred from the DNA. In the table there are 370,000 or so clones, approximately 77% of which are singletons.

The source material was peripheral blood. The chain uses TRBV30 and TRBJ1-2; TRBD1 might be the D (5 bases). This TCR was recovered from a human donor with acute or convalescent COVID-19. The donor label of this sample is uncertain. CDR3 in amino acids: CAWSISRAANYGYTF. DNA for the CDR3: TGTGCCTGGAGTATCAGCAGGGCAGCTAACTATGGCTACACCTTC.